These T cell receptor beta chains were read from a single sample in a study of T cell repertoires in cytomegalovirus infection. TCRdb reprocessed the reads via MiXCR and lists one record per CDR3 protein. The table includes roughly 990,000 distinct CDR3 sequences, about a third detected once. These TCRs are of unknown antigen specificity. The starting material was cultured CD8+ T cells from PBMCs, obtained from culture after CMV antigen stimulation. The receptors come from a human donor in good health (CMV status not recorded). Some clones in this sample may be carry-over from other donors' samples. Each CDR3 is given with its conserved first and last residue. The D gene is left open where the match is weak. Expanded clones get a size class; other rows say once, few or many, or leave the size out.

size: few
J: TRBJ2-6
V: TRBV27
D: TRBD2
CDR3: CASSLSASGGYSGANVLTF
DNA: TGTGCCAGCAGTTTATCGGCTAGCGGGGGATACTCTGGGGCCAACGTCCTGACTTTC

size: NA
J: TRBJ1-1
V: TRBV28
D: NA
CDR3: CASSLHRERTEAFF
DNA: TGTGCCAGCAGTTTGCACAGGGAAAGAACTGAAGCTTTCTTT

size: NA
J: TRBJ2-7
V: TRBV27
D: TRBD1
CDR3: CASSTTGGYEQYF
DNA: TGTGCCAGCAGCACCACAGGGGGCTACGAGCAGTACTTC

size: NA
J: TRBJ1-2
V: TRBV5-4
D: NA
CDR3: CASGPHDNYGYTF
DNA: TGTGCCAGCGGTCCCCACGATAACTATGGCTACACCTTC

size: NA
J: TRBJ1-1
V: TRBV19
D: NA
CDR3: CVGCSVNTEAFF
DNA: TGTGTGGGGTGTTCGGTGAACACTGAAGCTTTCTTT

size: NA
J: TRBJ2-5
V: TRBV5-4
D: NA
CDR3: CASRSRGPQETQYF
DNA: TGTGCCAGCCGGTCGCGGGGGCCTCAAGAGACCCAGTACTTC

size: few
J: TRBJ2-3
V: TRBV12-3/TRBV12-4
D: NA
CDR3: CASSLGQRAGDTQYF
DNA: TGTGCCAGCAGTTTAGGTCAGAGGGCGGGAGATACGCAGTATTTT

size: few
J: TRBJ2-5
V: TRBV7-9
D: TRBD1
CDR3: CASHRGRLETQYF
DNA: TGTGCCAGCCACAGGGGGCGGTTGGAGACCCAGTACTTC

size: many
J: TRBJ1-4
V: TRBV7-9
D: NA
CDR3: CASSHYRDEEKLFF
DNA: TGTGCCAGCAGCCACTACAGGGATGAGGAAAAACTGTTTTTT

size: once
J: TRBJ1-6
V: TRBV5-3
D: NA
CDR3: CASSWEGSYNSPLHF
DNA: TGTGCCAGCAGCTGGGAAGGTTCCTATAATTCACCCCTCCACTTT